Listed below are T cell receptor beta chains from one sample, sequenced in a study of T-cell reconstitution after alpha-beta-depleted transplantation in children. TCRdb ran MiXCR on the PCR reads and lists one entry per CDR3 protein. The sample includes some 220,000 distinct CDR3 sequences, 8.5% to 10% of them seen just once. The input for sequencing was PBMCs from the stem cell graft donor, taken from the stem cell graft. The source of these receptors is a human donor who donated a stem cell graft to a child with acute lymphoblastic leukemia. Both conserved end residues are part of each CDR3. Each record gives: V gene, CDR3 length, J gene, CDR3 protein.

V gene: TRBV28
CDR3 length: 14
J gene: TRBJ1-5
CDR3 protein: CASSLGGRRQPQHF

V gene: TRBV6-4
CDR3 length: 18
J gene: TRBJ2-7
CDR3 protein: CASSELGPDLRMTNEQYF

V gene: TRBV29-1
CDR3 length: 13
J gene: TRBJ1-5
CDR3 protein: CSVEVAVNQPQHF

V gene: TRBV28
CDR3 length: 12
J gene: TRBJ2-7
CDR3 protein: CASSRGSREQYF

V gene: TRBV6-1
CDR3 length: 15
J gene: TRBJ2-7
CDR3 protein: CASRRRTESSYEQYF

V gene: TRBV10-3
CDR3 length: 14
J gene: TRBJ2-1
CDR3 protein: CAISEVLGYNEQFF

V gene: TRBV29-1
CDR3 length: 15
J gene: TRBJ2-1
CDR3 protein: CSVEDLGGLGNEQFF

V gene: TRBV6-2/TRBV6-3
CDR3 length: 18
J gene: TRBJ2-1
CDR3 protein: CASTTVGQGFMLGNEQFF

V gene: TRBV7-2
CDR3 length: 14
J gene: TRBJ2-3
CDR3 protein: CASSLGLGPDTQYF

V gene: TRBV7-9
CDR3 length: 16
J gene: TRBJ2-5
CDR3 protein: CASSFSGAQGAETQYF

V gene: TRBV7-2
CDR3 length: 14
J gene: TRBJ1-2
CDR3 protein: CASSSGQKSYGYTF

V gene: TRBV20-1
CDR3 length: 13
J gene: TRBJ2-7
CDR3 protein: CSARGKSNYEQYF

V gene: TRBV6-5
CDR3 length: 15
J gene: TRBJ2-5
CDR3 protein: CASSFGLAGRETQYF

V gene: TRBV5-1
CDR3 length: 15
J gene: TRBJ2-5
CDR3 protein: CASKAGTSGKETQYF

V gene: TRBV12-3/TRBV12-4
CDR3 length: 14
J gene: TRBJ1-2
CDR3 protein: CASSFSPLSSGYTF

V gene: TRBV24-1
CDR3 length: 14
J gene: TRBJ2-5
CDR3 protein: CATGASGGGETQYF

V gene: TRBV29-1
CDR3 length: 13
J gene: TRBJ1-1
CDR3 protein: CSGGRGVNTEAFF

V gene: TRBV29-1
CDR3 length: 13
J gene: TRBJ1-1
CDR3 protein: CSVGTGGNTEAFF